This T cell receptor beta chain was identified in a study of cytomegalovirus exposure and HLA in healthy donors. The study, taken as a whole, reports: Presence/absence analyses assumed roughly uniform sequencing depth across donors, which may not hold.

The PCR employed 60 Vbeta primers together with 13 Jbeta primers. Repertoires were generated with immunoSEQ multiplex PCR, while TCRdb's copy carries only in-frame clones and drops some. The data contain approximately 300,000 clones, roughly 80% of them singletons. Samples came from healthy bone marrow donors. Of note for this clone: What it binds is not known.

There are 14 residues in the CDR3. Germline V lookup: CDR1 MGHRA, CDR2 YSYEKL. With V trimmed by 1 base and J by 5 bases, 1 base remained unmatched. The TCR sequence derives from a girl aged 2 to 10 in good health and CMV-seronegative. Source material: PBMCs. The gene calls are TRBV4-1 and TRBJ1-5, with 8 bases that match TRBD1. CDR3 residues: CASSQATGDQPQHF. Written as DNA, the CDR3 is TGCGCCAGCAGCCAAGCGACAGGGGATCAGCCCCAGCATTTT.